The source of this T cell receptor (beta chain) is a study of CD8 T cells in ankylosing spondylitis. Overall study findings and caveats: Seemingly distinctive of ankylosing spondylitis blood was a TCR beta motif formed by eight highly homologous variants. Reports say disease-linked clones showed up significantly more in matched ankylosing spondylitis synovial fluid. Reactive arthritis synovial fluid and blood previously showed some of these motif variants.

Comments on this clonotype: Its antigen is as yet unknown.

Generation of TCR beta libraries employed quantitative 5'-RACE incorporating molecular barcodes. Each CDR3 protein is one row after TCRdb ran MiXCR on the 5' RACE reads. This sample has 85,000 to 90,000 distinct CDR3 sequences, with 27% found just once. Sample: blood, either unsorted or a sorted T cell fraction (not recorded which). The source of this sequence is a male donor with ankylosing spondylitis or in good health (not recorded which).

The CDR3 here is CASSPQVMNYGRNEQFF. For the CDR3, the DNA is TGTGCCAGCTCACCACAGGTTATGAACTACGGTCGCAATGAGCAGTTCTTC. This rearrangement joins TRBV18 to TRBJ2-1; D is ambiguous. Germline assignment: CDR1 KGHSH and CDR2 LQKENI. Trimming removed 1 base at V and 6 bases at J, with 19 bases between. The CDR3 runs 17 residues.